Each of the 21 T cell receptor beta chains below was sequenced from the same sample in a study of radiation and T cells in renal cell carcinoma. The time point here: blood 4 weeks post-SBRT, at nephrectomy. The treatment denotes: 15 Gy SBRT to primary tumor, nephrectomy 4 weeks later. Generated by immunoSEQ multiplex PCR, the TCRdb table keeps only in-frame clones and is missing some. The table records about 78,000 clones, 80% to 90% of them present only once. Specimen: blood, collected from a patient whose treatment included radiotherapy and nephrectomy. These receptors were collected from a woman between 65 and 79 years old with renal cell carcinoma.

The chain carries TRBV5-6 and TRBJ2-2; 7 bases fit TRBD1. V lost 1 base, J lost 4 bases, and 7 bases stayed unmatched. From germline, CDR1 is SGHDT and CDR2 YYEEEE. The CDR3 has 16 amino acids. CDR3 residues: CASSLLDRRFTGELFF. DNA of the CDR3: TGTGCCAGCAGCTTGTTGGACAGGCGATTCACCGGGGAGCTGTTTTTT.

The chain links TRBV15 to TRBJ1-4; TRBD1 is a possible D gene (6 bases). The V gene lost 4 bases and the J gene lost 4 bases, with 10 bases spanning the gap. Per the germline V gene, CDR1 is LNHNV and CDR2 is YYDKDF (reference sequence). The CDR3 length is 14 residues. The CDR3 DNA reads TGTGCCACCAGCAAAGGACAGTATAATGAAAAACTGTTTTTT. Translation gives CATSKGQYNEKLFF.

V is TRBV5-3 and J is TRBJ2-1; a weak D match, TRBD2 (5 bases). TRBV5-3 is reported as an ORF; its role is uncertain. V was trimmed by 2 bases and J by 5 bases, leaving 14 bases between them. The CDR3 sequence is 15 residues long. CDR3 loop: CARSLGDYGNNEQFF. The CDR3 bases are TGTGCCAGAAGCTTAGGTGACTACGGGAACAATGAGCAGTTCTTC.

V gene TRBV27 combines with J gene TRBJ2-1; the match to TRBD2 covers 12 bases. The CDR3 spans 16 residues. Germline V gene data show CDR1 as MNHEY and CDR2 as SMNVEV (reference sequence). J gave up 7 bases and V 5 bases, and 9 bases lay outside the gene matches. The CDR3 loop is CASSRLLAGGPNEQFF. The CDR3 DNA reads as TGTGCCAGCAGTCGCCTCCTAGCGGGGGGGCCGAATGAGCAGTTCTTC.

The rearrangement links TRBV27 to TRBJ2-3; 11 nucleotides match TRBD2. This CDR3 contains 15 residues. The J segment lost 3 bases and the V segment lost 8 bases, leaving 7 bases of the junction unmatched. CDR1 and CDR2 (germline): MNHEY, SMNVEV (reference sequence). CDR3 loop: CASYTSGGPTDTQYF. CDR3 in DNA: TGTGCCAGCTACACTAGCGGGGGTCCGACAGATACGCAGTATTTT.

CDR3 amino acids: CASSVTGGSSYEQYF. CDR3 bases: TGTGCCAGCAGCGTTACGGGGGGGAGCTCCTACGAGCAGTACTTC. V gene TRBV11-2 combines with J gene TRBJ2-7; TRBD2 aligns across 8 bases. There are 15 residues in the CDR3. Unmatched junction bases numbered 6, after V lost 5 bases and J lost 0 bases. The germline gives CDR1 SGHAT, CDR2 FQNNGV.

The chain couples TRBV19 to TRBJ1-2; TRBD1 is a possible D gene (5 bases). Trimming took 6 bases from V and 2 from J, leaving 13 bases between them. This CDR3 comprises 14 residues. CDR1 and CDR2 (germline): LNHDA, SQIVND (reference sequence). The CDR3 region has the DNA TGTGCCAGTAGAAGTCGGGGGTTGAACTATGGCTACACCTTC. Translation: CASRSRGLNYGYTF. Full variable domain (remainder filled in from reference TRBV19 and TRBJ1-2): DGGITQSPKYLFRKEGQNVTLSCEQNLNHDAMYWYRQDPGQGLRLIYYSQIVNDFQKGDIAEGYSVSREKKESFPLTVTSAQKNPTAFYLCASRSRGLNYGYTFGSGTRLTVV.

This clone was observed a handful of times. The chain has TRBV11-3 and TRBJ1-1; 8 nucleotides match TRBD1. CDR1 is SGHNT and CDR2 is YENEEA in the germline V gene. After removal of 5 bases from V and 11 bases from J, the junction contained 4 bases not matched to a gene. The CDR3 is 11 residues long. This CDR3 reads CASSGRGLAFF. CDR3 coding DNA: TGTGCCAGCAGCGGCAGGGGGCTGGCTTTCTTT.

This clone came up once. This chain uses TRBV2 with TRBJ2-7; the D gene is possibly TRBD1 (6 bases). The ends were cut back, 2 bases at V and 5 bases at J, with 13 bases in the middle. The CDR3 spans 14 residues. Germline V CDR1 and CDR2: SNHLY, FYNNEI. CDR3: CASSEIWGLDEQYF. The CDR3 coding sequence is TGTGCCAGCAGTGAAATCTGGGGGCTGGACGAGCAGTACTTC.

The chain couples TRBV30 to TRBJ2-1, with D perhaps matching TRBD1 or TRBD2 (5 bases each). The CDR3 is 13 residues long. CDR1 is GTSNPN and CDR2 is SVGIG in the germline V gene (reference sequence). The V and J ends lost 8 bases and 0 bases respectively, with 11 bases between them. In DNA form, the CDR3 reads TGTGCCGCGGGCAGGGACTCCTACAATGAGCAGTTCTTC. As protein: CAAGRDSYNEQFF.

This clone has a handful of counts. V and J are TRBV30 and TRBJ1-5, with a possible D match to TRBD1 (5 bases). Germline V CDR1 and CDR2: GTSNPN, SVGIG (reference sequence). Between the trimmed V and J ends, which lost 5 bases and 0 bases, there was a span of 11 bases. This CDR3 comprises 14 residues. The CDR3 protein is CAWATDYSNQPQHF. The CDR3 DNA follows: TGTGCCTGGGCGACAGATTATAGCAATCAGCCCCAGCATTTT.

Points on this clone: Other nucleotide sequences from this sample produce the same CDR3. V gene TRBV9 combines with J gene TRBJ2-7, with TRBD2 as a possible D gene (6 bases). Per the germline V gene, CDR1 is SGDLS and CDR2 is YYNGEE. The CDR3 covers 12 residues. Trimming pared 0 bases from V and 6 bases from J, leaving 7 bases between. DNA of the CDR3: TGTGCCAGCAGCGTAGTGGGGGGCGAGCAGTACTTC. Translation: CASSVVGGEQYF.

J is TRBJ2-7 and V is TRBV28; tentatively, D is TRBD1 or TRBD2 (5 bases each). CDR1 and CDR2 (germline): MDHEN, SYDVKM. Trimming left V 4 bases short and J 6 bases short, with 22 bases between. This CDR3 contains 16 residues. This CDR3 is CASSSSRGGRYGEQYF. In DNA form, the CDR3 reads TGTGCCAGCAGTTCCTCGAGGGGCGGCAGATATGGCGAGCAGTACTTC.

The chain links TRBV5-1 to TRBJ2-3, with D tentatively TRBD1 (5 bases). This CDR3 has 15 residues. Per germline, CDR1 SGHRS and CDR2 YFSETQ. Between the trimmed V and J ends, which lost 6 bases and 0 bases, there was a span of 14 bases. CDR3 loop: CASNLVGASTDTQYF. The CDR3 bases are TGCGCCAGCAACTTAGTAGGGGCTAGCACAGATACGCAGTATTTT.

This clone has just one count. This rearrangement joins TRBV5-1 to TRBJ1-5; D not resolved. This CDR3 region has 15 residues. Per the germline V gene, CDR1 is SGHRS and CDR2 is YFSETQ. Deletions cut 0 bases from V and 1 base from J, with 8 bases between. CDR3 in amino acids: CASSLAGESNQPQHF. The CDR3 region has the DNA TGCGCCAGCAGCTTGGCAGGCGAAAGCAATCAGCCCCAGCATTTT.

This chain links TRBV19 with TRBJ1-2; 7 bases are a match to TRBD1. Trimming at V came to 5 bases and at J to 5 bases, leaving 8 bases not matched to a gene. This CDR3 has 14 residues. The germline CDR1 and CDR2 sequences are LNHDA and SQIVND (reference sequence). The CDR3 loop reads CASSAQDRMYGYTF. The CDR3 DNA follows: TGTGCCAGTAGTGCGCAGGACAGGATGTATGGCTACACCTTC.

This chain links TRBV5-4 with TRBJ2-5; the D call may be TRBD1 or TRBD2 (5 bases each). Germline V CDR1 and CDR2: SGHNT, YYREEE (reference sequence). The ends were cut back, 2 bases at V and 0 bases at J, with 14 bases in the middle. The length of the CDR3 is 16 residues. CDR3 sequence reads: CASSLGSGRDQETQYF. CDR3 coding DNA: TGTGCCAGCAGCTTAGGCTCGGGACGGGACCAAGAGACCCAGTACTTC.

The rearrangement joins TRBV18 to TRBJ1-2; TRBD1 matches at 10 bases. Germline V lookup: CDR1 KGHSH, CDR2 LQKENI. This CDR3 spans 13 amino acids. V trimming: 3 bases; J trimming: 6 bases; junction bases outside the gene matches: 1. CDR3 in amino acids: CASSPTGGDGYTF. In DNA form, the CDR3 reads TGTGCCAGCTCACCGACAGGGGGCGATGGCTACACCTTC.

The chain links TRBV5-1 to TRBJ1-2; perhaps TRBD1 as D (5 bases). Between the trimmed V and J ends, which lost 4 bases and 1 base, there was a span of 8 bases. CDR3 length: 13 residues. Germline V gene sequence: CDR1 SGHRS, CDR2 YFSETQ. CDR3 in DNA: TGCGCCAGCAGCCCGACAGTTAACTATGGCTACACCTTC. This encodes CASSPTVNYGYTF.

The chain joins TRBV9 to TRBJ2-5; D perhaps matches TRBD1 (6 bases). CDR3 length: 16 amino acids. Germline V gives CDR1 SGDLS, CDR2 YYNGEE. The V end was cut by 0 bases, the J end by 5 bases, with 17 bases between. In DNA, the CDR3 is TGTGCCAGCAGCGTAGCATCAGGGGCCATCGGGGAGACCCAGTACTTC. Protein sequence: CASSVASGAIGETQYF. The whole variable domain, filled in from reference TRBV9 and TRBJ2-5, reads DSGVTQTPKHLITATGQRVTLRCSPRSGDLSVYWYQQSLDQGLQFLIQYYNGEERAKGNILERFSAQQFPDLHSELNLSSLELGDSALYFCASSVASGAIGETQYFGPGTRLLVL.

V gene TRBV5-1 combines with J gene TRBJ2-3; D unresolved. The CDR3 sequence is 15 residues long. The V and J ends lost 0 bases and 0 bases respectively, with 8 bases between them. Germline assignment: CDR1 SGHRS and CDR2 YFSETQ. The CDR3 DNA is TGCGCCAGCAGCTTGGCCAGTGCTAGCACAGATACGCAGTATTTT. It specifies CASSLASASTDTQYF.